This is a list of T cell receptor beta chains from one sample in a study of OX40 agonist ivuxolimab in advanced cancers. Sequencing used immunoSEQ multiplex PCR; TCRdb keeps in-frame clones, though not all of them. The data hold tens of thousands of clones, with approximately 84% observed a single time. The specimen was CD4+ or CD8+ T cells sorted from blood, collected in a trial of the OX40 agonist ivuxolimab. The receptors were sampled from an adult with an advanced solid tumor such as melanoma, head and neck, liver or kidney cancer. Each CDR3 is given without its conserved first and last residue. The size field is filled for only some rows; it gives once, few, many or a size class.

v_call cdr3_length clone_size cdr3_aa
TRBV6-5 12 NA ATNRGQGGYGYT
TRBV7-9 12 NA ASSPSKPGAGYT
TRBV6-4 12 NA ASSLEPGNQPQH
TRBV2 10 NA ASSGGNQPQH
TRBV19 10 NA ASRGQRYEQY
TRBV5-1 17 NA ASSLVRQTGGPLTDTQY
TRBV27 12 NA ASSSDRTGQPQH
TRBV7-9 13 once ASSLEGGTGNTIY
TRBV27 9 NA ASSLRDTQY
TRBV6-5 10 NA ASSPDRVRAF
TRBV15 10 once ATSRAAGELF
TRBV10-3 12 NA AISEQGVNTEAF